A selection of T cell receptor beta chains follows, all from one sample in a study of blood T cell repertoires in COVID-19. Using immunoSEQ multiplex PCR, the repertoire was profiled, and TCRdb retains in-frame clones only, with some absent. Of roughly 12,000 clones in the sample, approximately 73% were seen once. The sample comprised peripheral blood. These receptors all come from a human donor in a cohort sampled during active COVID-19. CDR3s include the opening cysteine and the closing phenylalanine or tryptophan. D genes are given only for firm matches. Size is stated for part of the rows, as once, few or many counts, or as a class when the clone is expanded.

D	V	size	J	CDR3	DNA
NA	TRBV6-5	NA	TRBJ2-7	CASSYSPWASSYEQYF	TGTGCCAGCAGTTACTCTCCGTGGGCGAGCTCCTACGAGCAGTACTTC
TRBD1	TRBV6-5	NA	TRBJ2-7	CASSSKPGQGREQYF	TGTGCCAGCAGCAGTAAGCCGGGACAGGGACGGGAGCAGTACTTC
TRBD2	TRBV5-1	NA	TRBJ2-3	CASSWRLAGGLVDTQYF	TGCGCCAGCAGCTGGAGACTAGCGGGGGGGCTAGTAGATACGCAGTATTTT
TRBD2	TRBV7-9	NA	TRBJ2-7	CASSLLAGGPNEQYF	TGTGCCAGCAGCCTACTAGCGGGAGGGCCCAACGAGCAGTACTTC
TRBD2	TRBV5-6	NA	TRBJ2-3	CASSPPGTSGRNTQYF	TGTGCCAGCAGCCCGCCCGGGACTAGCGGGAGGAATACGCAGTATTTT
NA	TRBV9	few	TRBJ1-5	CASSVASNQPQHF	TGTGCCAGCAGCGTAGCCTCCAATCAGCCCCAGCATTTT
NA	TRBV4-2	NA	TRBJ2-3	CASSQDERSGVGQYF	TGTGCCAGCAGCCAAGATGAGCGGTCCGGGGTTGGGCAGTATTTT
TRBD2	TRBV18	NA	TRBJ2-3	CASSPPASGPNTDTQYF	TGTGCCAGCTCACCACCTGCTAGCGGACCAAACACAGATACGCAGTATTTT
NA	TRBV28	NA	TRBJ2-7	CASSWHRYEQYF	TGTGCCAGCAGTTGGCACAGGTACGAGCAGTACTTC
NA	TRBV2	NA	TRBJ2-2	CASRGQGYIGELFF	TGTGCCAGCAGGGGGCAGGGGTACATCGGGGAGCTGTTTTTT
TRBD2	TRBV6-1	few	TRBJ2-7	CASSDVSGTTYEQYF	TGTGCCAGCAGTGACGTAAGCGGGACCACCTACGAGCAGTACTTC
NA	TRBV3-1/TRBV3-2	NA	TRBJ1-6	CASRQTLPLHF	TGTGCCAGCAGACAGACCTTACCCCTCCACTTT
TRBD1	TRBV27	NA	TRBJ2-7	CASSLSDRVIPQYF	TGTGCCAGCAGTTTATCGGACAGGGTCATTCCGCAGTACTTC
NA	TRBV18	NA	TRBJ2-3	CASSSGLGTDTQYF	TGTGCCAGCTCGTCGGGACTCGGCACAGATACGCAGTATTTT
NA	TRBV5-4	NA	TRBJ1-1	CASSLDMNTEAFF	TGTGCCAGCAGCTTGGATATGAACACTGAAGCTTTCTTT
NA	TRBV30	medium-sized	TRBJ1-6	CAWSGGVSYNSPLHF	TGTGCCTGGAGTGGAGGCGTCTCCTATAATTCACCCCTCCACTTT
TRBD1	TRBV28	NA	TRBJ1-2	CASSSTGTGDNGYTF	TGTGCCAGCAGCTCCACCGGGACAGGGGACAATGGCTACACCTTC
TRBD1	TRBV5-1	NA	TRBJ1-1	CASSLVRTGGGRTEAFF	TGCGCCAGCAGCTTGGTAAGGACAGGGGGCGGTCGAACTGAAGCTTTCTTT
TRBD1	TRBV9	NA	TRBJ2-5	CASSNRDRGYGETQYF	TGTGCCAGCAGCAACCGGGACAGGGGGTATGGAGAGACCCAGTACTTC
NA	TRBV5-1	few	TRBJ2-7	CASSTEQVAYEQYF	TGCGCCAGCAGCACCGAACAGGTCGCCTACGAGCAGTACTTC
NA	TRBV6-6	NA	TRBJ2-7	CASSSIALYEQYF	TGTGCCAGCAGTTCAATAGCCCTTTACGAGCAGTACTTC
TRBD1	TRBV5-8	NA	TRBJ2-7	CASSPRQGSYEQYF	TGTGCCAGCAGCCCGCGACAGGGATCCTACGAGCAGTACTTC
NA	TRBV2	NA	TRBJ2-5	CASSTHYRERGETQYF	TGTGCCAGCAGTACCCACTACAGGGAACGGGGAGAGACCCAGTACTTC
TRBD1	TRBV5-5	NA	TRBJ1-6	CASSTTGGLVNSPLHF	TGTGCCAGCAGTACAACAGGGGGCCTAGTTAATTCACCCCTCCACTTT
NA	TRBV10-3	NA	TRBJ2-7	CAISEDRWKGERSYEQYF	TGTGCCATCAGTGAGGATAGGTGGAAGGGGGAACGGTCCTACGAGCAGTACTTC
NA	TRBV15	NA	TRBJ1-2	CATSRDLMGGGGYTF	TGTGCCACCAGCAGGGACCTTATGGGGGGAGGAGGCTACACCTTC